This paragraph reports one T cell receptor beta chain. Its target is unknown. V was clipped by 1 base and J by 9 bases, with 12 bases between them. This CDR3 is 14 amino acids long. Germline V lookup: CDR1 SGHDN, CDR2 FVKESK. The data derive from a study of cytomegalovirus exposure and HLA in healthy donors. Whole-study findings and limits: It was in a later analysis that TCR association rates were seen to vary by HLA locus, highest for DRB1 and lowest for HLA-C. Under in vitro conditions, a few CMV-associated chains were confirmed as specific for CMV antigens.

The PCR employed 60 Vbeta primers together with 13 Jbeta primers. Only in-frame clones appear in the TCRdb table, and some are missing; sequencing was by immunoSEQ multiplex PCR. The data contain about 180,000 clones, 65% to 80% of them seen just once; the ten biggest clones take up 2% to 3%. This TCR derives from a woman aged 25 to 39 in good health and CMV-seropositive. Source material: PBMCs. The rearrangement uses TRBV14 and TRBJ1-4; D perhaps matches TRBD1 (5 bases). The CDR3 loop reads CASSQAGRGQKLFF. In DNA, the CDR3 is TGTGCCAGCAGCCAAGCTGGGAGGGGACAAAAACTGTTTTTT.